This T cell receptor beta chain was sequenced for a study of early T cells in non-severe SARS-CoV-2 infection. Regarding the study as a whole: Database matching using VDJdb favored anti-spike CD8 responses, with private and CD4 specificities left missing.

This clonotype was recorded at least ten times. Its antigen remains unknown. Germline values: CDR1 KGHDR, CDR2 SFDVKD. The CDR3 is 15 residues long. Losses at the gene ends were 2 bases for V and 9 bases for J; bases not matched to a gene: 7. TCRdb called the 5' RACE reads again in MiXCR, with one record for every CDR3 protein. Counted here are about 64,000 distinct CDR3 sequences, 20% to 25% occurring once; the ten biggest clones make up approximately 16%. The V call is TRBV24-1, the J call TRBJ2-1, with 9 bases identical to TRBD1. This sequence originates from an adult who was a healthcare worker with PCR-confirmed SARS-CoV-2 infection or an uninfected control (not recorded which). The sample was whole blood, taken at baseline. CDR3 amino acids: CATSDSGQGLGEQFF. In DNA, the CDR3 is TGTGCCACCAGTGATTCCGGACAGGGGCTGGGTGAGCAGTTCTTC.